The 15 T cell receptor beta chains below were found in one sample sequenced in a study of blood T cell repertoires in COVID-19. The repertoire was sequenced with immunoSEQ multiplex PCR; TCRdb's copy has only in-frame clones and lacks some. This sample has approximately 200,000 clones, with about 85% found just once. The sample was PBMCs or T cells enriched from blood (not recorded which). These receptors came from a man aged 35-49 years who had recovered from COVID-19.

CDR3 in DNA: TGTGCCAGCAGCCGACTAGATTCCTACGAGCAGTACTTC. Amino acid sequence: CASSRLDSYEQYF. V usage is TRBV3-1 (or the pseudogene TRBV3-2) and J usage is TRBJ2-7, with a weak D call TRBD2 (6 bases). CDR1 and CDR2 from the germline V gene are LGHDT and YNNKEL (reference sequence). The CDR3 length is 13 residues. The V end lost 4 bases, the J end lost 1 base, and 8 bases lay between the germline ends.

Regarding this clone: At one end the junction does not follow the germline gene, possibly because of a read error. The V and J genes are TRBV20-1 and TRBJ1-5, with D unclear. The length of the CDR3 is 10 residues. Germline values: CDR1 DFQATT, CDR2 SNEGSKA (reference sequence). The CDR3 bases are TGCAGTGCTAGCGATCAGCCCCAGCATTTT. Translation: CSASDQPQHF.

The chain has TRBV7-9 and TRBJ1-1; possibly TRBD1 for D (5 bases). The CDR3 runs to 12 residues. The germline V and J ends were trimmed by 6 bases and 4 bases, with 9 bases remaining between them. Germline lookup yields CDR1 SEHNR and CDR2 FQNEAQ (reference sequence). The CDR3 is CASSWGGTEAFF. The DNA for the CDR3 is TGTGCCAGCAGTTGGGGGGGCACTGAAGCTTTCTTT.

This chain joins TRBV21-1 and TRBJ2-1; the D call of TRBD2 is as the table states it, not checked on the DNA. TRBV21-1 constitutes a pseudogene. The CDR3 length is 20 residues. CDR3 in amino acids: CASSKEERERYSSSYNEQFF. CDR3 bases: TGTGCCAGCAGCAAAGAGGAGCGGGAGCGCTACTCGAGCTCCTACAATGAGCAGTTCTTC.

V usage is TRBV10-3 and J usage is TRBJ1-1, with 7 nucleotides matching TRBD1. The V gene's germline CDR1 is ENHRY and CDR2 SYGVKD. The CDR3 is 15 residues long. The V gene end was trimmed by 6 bases and the J gene end by 0 bases; junction bases not matched to a gene: 7. This CDR3 reads CAIRTGQQMNTEAFF. The CDR3 DNA is TGTGCCATCAGGACGGGACAGCAAATGAACACTGAAGCTTTCTTT.

The chain combines TRBV7-3 with TRBJ2-3, with D possibly TRBD1 on 5 matching bases. This CDR3 region has 15 residues. Per the germline V gene, CDR1 is SGHTA and CDR2 is FQGTGA. Trimming left V 1 base short and J 2 bases short, with 10 bases between. The CDR3 DNA sequence: TGTGCCAGCAGCTTAAAAGGGGATTTCACAGATACGCAGTATTTT. It is translated as CASSLKGDFTDTQYF.

In this sample, this clone turned up once. V usage is TRBV19 and J usage is TRBJ1-4; the D gene is possibly TRBD1 (5 bases). The V end was cut by 5 bases, the J end by 5 bases, with 6 bases between. The CDR3 contains 12 residues. Germline loops: CDR1 LNHDA, CDR2 SQIVND (reference sequence). CDR3 DNA: TGTGCCAGTAGTTACAGGAATGAAAAACTGTTTTTT. It is translated as CASSYRNEKLFF.

This clone occurred many times. The chain employs TRBV4-3 and TRBJ1-5; no definite D call. V was pared by 0 bases and J by 2 bases, with 5 bases between. CDR1 is LGHNA and CDR2 is YSLEER in the germline V gene. The CDR3 extends over 14 amino acids. CDR3 in DNA: TGCGCCAGCAGCCAAGACCCAGGCAATCAGCCCCAGCATTTT. Amino acids: CASSQDPGNQPQHF.

The V and J genes are TRBV24-1 and TRBJ2-4; 9 bases fit TRBD1. The CDR3 is 15 residues long. V lost 4 bases, J lost 6 bases, and 6 bases stayed unmatched. Germline CDR1 reads KGHDR; CDR2 reads SFDVKD. The DNA for the CDR3 is TGTGCCACCAGTGACCCGCGACAGGGGGTAAACATTCAGTACTTC. Amino acids: CATSDPRQGVNIQYF.

The chain joins TRBV24-1 to TRBJ2-7, with D possibly matching TRBD2 (5 bases). The CDR3 sequence is 13 residues long. Germline CDR1 reads KGHDR; CDR2 reads SFDVKD. V lost 5 bases to trimming and J lost 2 bases, with 9 bases between them. The CDR3 sequence is CATSVPGAYEQYF. The CDR3, as DNA: TGTGCCACCAGTGTCCCCGGGGCCTACGAGCAGTACTTC.

This chain uses TRBV5-7 with TRBJ2-7; D is perhaps TRBD1 (6 bases). TRBV5-7 is an open reading frame whose function is uncertain. The CDR3 is 15 residues long. Trimming took off 1 base at V and 5 bases at J, with 16 bases between the two ends. CDR3 region: CASSLSRGENHEQYF. CDR3 in DNA: TGTGCCAGCAGCTTGTCCAGGGGCGAAAATCACGAGCAGTACTTC.

This clone was picked up a small number of times. The chain carries TRBV5-5 and TRBJ1-1; D ambiguous. The V gene lost 0 bases and the J gene lost 0 bases, with 12 bases spanning the gap. Per the germline V gene, CDR1 is SGHKS and CDR2 is YYEKEE (reference sequence). The CDR3 has 16 amino acids. The CDR3 here is CASSLGFEFMNTEAFF. The CDR3 DNA follows: TGTGCCAGCAGCTTGGGGTTCGAGTTCATGAACACTGAAGCTTTCTTT.

In nucleotides, the CDR3 is TGTGCCAGCAGCGTAGCTCCAGGGTATGCTGAAGCTTTCTTT. It codes for CASSVAPGYAEAFF. The chain employs TRBV9 and TRBJ1-1; D possibly corresponds to TRBD1 (5 bases). This CDR3 is 14 amino acids long. V lost 0 bases and J 6 bases, leaving 12 bases between the germline ends. Germline V gene data show CDR1 as SGDLS and CDR2 as YYNGEE.

This chain connects TRBV6-1 to TRBJ2-3, with 8 positions matching TRBD2. CDR1 is MNHNS and CDR2 is SASEGT in the germline V gene. The CDR3 is 16 residues long. V was clipped by 4 bases and J by 2 bases; unmatched bases: 8. CDR3: CASSGRLAQLTDTQYF. The CDR3 DNA follows: TGTGCCAGCAGTGGGCGACTAGCGCAACTCACAGATACGCAGTATTTT.

The rearrangement uses TRBV28 and TRBJ1-2; D is unresolved. Trimming took 3 bases from V and 4 from J, leaving 6 bases between them. Germline loops: CDR1 MDHEN, CDR2 SYDVKM. The CDR3 has 12 residues. The DNA of the CDR3 is TGTGCCAGCAGTTTCCGGTCCTATGGCTACACCTTC. Translating gives CASSFRSYGYTF.